The text below deals with one T cell receptor (beta chain). Its antigen is undetermined. This sample was included in a study of T-cell memory formation after mild COVID-19. Notes on the study in general: Clones contracting across day 15 to 85 had a balanced CD4/CD8 profile; later expanding clones leaned CD4+. Pre-infection memory already had some responding clones, implying cross-reactive memory joined.

After 5'RACE with constant-segment primers, TCR alpha and TCR beta cDNA libraries carrying sample barcodes and UMIs were obtained. TCRdb called the 5' RACE reads again in MiXCR, with one record for every CDR3 protein. This sample has about 84,000 distinct CDR3 sequences, with approximately 14% found just once. The sequenced sample was PBMCs or a T cell subset sorted from them (not recorded which). This TCR came from an adult woman who had mild COVID-19 (a few samples of this study predate the infection). Cell type and time point are not known.

The CDR3 reads CASSSHGIEQFF. The CDR3 DNA is TGTGCCAGCAGCTCCCACGGGATTGAGCAGTTCTTC. This sequence joins TRBV7-2 and TRBJ2-1; weak D call: TRBD2 (5 bases). The germline CDR1 and CDR2 sequences are SGHTA and FQGNSA. This CDR3 is built from 12 residues. V lost 4 bases to trimming and J lost 9 bases, with 10 bases between them.